This is a list of T cell receptor beta chains from one sample in a study of human T cells and chemical hapten exposure. From the RACE reads, TCRdb called clonotypes with MiXCR, one entry per CDR3 protein. This repertoire shows about 82,000 distinct CDR3 sequences, 10% to 15% found once; its top ten account for 5.7%. The source material was whole blood, sampled in connection with sensitization to the hapten diphenylcyclopropenone (DPC). These receptors were taken from a woman in her 50s with alopecia areata. Some clones in this sample may be carry-over from other donors' samples. The CDR3 runs from the conserved cysteine through the conserved F or W. A D gene is named only where the DNA matches it firmly. Clone size is stated in some rows and not others, as once, few, many or a class when expanded.

J	D	size	V	DNA	CDR3
TRBJ2-3	-	many	TRBV20-1	TGCAGTGCTAGGAGAAGGGGGGCGTATTATACGCAGTATTTT	CSARRRGAYYTQYF
TRBJ1-2	-	few	TRBV2	TGTGCCAGCTCCGGCAGAAGCTATGGCTACACCTTC	CASSGRSYGYTF
TRBJ2-2	-	-	TRBV12-3/TRBV12-4	TGTGCCAGCAGTTGGATAGCGACAAACACCGGGGAGCTGTTTTTT	CASSWIATNTGELFF
TRBJ2-2	TRBD1	-	TRBV11-2	TGTGCCAGCAGCCCCGCCCTCGACAGGGGGCGAATCGGGGAGCTGTTTTTT	CASSPALDRGRIGELFF
TRBJ2-3	-	many	TRBV29-1	TGCAGCGTTGAGCCAGGGAGCACAGATACGCAGTATTTT	CSVEPGSTDTQYF
TRBJ2-5	TRBD2	-	TRBV29-1	TGCAGCGTTAAGACTAGCGGGAGGGCCCGAGGTGAGACCCAGTACTTC	CSVKTSGRARGETQYF
TRBJ1-4	TRBD1	few	TRBV7-8	TGTGCCAGCAGCCTGAATCCGGGACAGTATAATGAAAAACTGTTTTTT	CASSLNPGQYNEKLFF
TRBJ2-1	-	-	TRBV7-9	TGTGCCAGCAGCTTTAATGTCGAACGGGGGCAGTTCTTC	CASSFNVERGQFF
TRBJ2-1	-	few	TRBV7-8	TGTGCCAGCAGCTCCCCCGGGGCCATTCTCAATGAGCAGTTCTTC	CASSSPGAILNEQFF
TRBJ1-1	-	many	TRBV29-1	TGCAGCGTTGAAGATAGGCAGGGATGGGACACTGAAGCTTTCTTT	CSVEDRQGWDTEAFF
TRBJ1-2	-	few	TRBV12-3/TRBV12-4	TGTGCCAGCAGCTTAGCGATAGTGGATCAGACTAACTATGGCTACACCTTC	CASSLAIVDQTNYGYTF
TRBJ1-6	-	many	TRBV5-1	TGCGCCAGCAGCCCGGCCGAGGGATTCAATTCACCCCTCCACTTT	CASSPAEGFNSPLHF
TRBJ1-5	TRBD1	many	TRBV6-6	TGTGCCATAAGGGGACAGGGTAATCAGCCCCAGCATTTT	CAIRGQGNQPQHF
TRBJ2-7	TRBD1	many	TRBV12-3/TRBV12-4	TGTGCCAGCAGTCCCAGGGGGCCGGGAGTAACTCTCTCCTACGAGCAGTACTTC	CASSPRGPGVTLSYEQYF
TRBJ2-2	TRBD2	many	TRBV12-3/TRBV12-4	TGTGCCAGCAGAATAGCGGGAGCCCCGAACACCGGGGAGCTGTTTTTT	CASRIAGAPNTGELFF
TRBJ2-1	-	many	TRBV18	TGTGCCAGCTCACCCCTAGAGCGAGTGTACAATGAGCAGTTCTTC	CASSPLERVYNEQFF
TRBJ1-3	TRBD1	-	TRBV5-1	TGCGCCAGCAGCTACGGGACAGCTGGAAACACCATATATTTT	CASSYGTAGNTIYF
TRBJ2-7	-	-	TRBV6-6	TGTGCCAGCAGTATCTCCTACGAGCAGTACTTC	CASSISYEQYF
TRBJ2-2	TRBD2	-	TRBV7-8	TGTGCCAGCAGCGTCGGGACTACTCATACCGGGGAGCTGTTTTTT	CASSVGTTHTGELFF
TRBJ2-1	-	-	TRBV11-2	TGTGCCAGCAGCTTAGGACGGACCTCCTACAATGAGCAGTTCTTC	CASSLGRTSYNEQFF
TRBJ1-1	-	few	TRBV11-3	TGTGCCAGCAGCTTATTCAGGGGCCGGGAAGCTTTCTTT	CASSLFRGREAFF
TRBJ2-3	TRBD2	many	TRBV7-6	TGTGCCAGCAGCTTAGGAGGTCTAGCGGCGCTCACAGATACGCAGTATTTT	CASSLGGLAALTDTQYF
TRBJ2-7	TRBD2	few	TRBV2	TGTGCCAGCAGTGACTGGACTAGCGGGTTCTACGAGCAGTACTTC	CASSDWTSGFYEQYF
TRBJ2-1	-	-	TRBV20-1	TGCAGTGCTAGAGATCCGACCGGCTCCTACAATGAGCAGTTCTTC	CSARDPTGSYNEQFF
TRBJ1-1	-	few	TRBV6-6	TGTGCCAGCAGTTACTCGGGAGGGTATGGCACTGAAGCTTTCTTT	CASSYSGGYGTEAFF
TRBJ2-1	TRBD2	-	TRBV3-1	TGTGCCAGCACCTCCAAGCCGGGGGGTGTTCTCGTGGGTGAGCAGTTCTTC	CASTSKPGGVLVGEQFF
TRBJ1-5	-	many	TRBV19	TGTGCCAGTAGTTCCCCCGGGGTAGGATCCGCCAATCAGCCCCAGCATTTT	CASSSPGVGSANQPQHF
TRBJ2-1	-	few	TRBV19	TGTGCCAGTAGTCCCCGGGGAAGGGGCGGAAATGAGCAGTTCTTC	CASSPRGRGGNEQFF
TRBJ2-1	-	many	TRBV12-3/TRBV12-4	TGTGCCAGCAGTAGGACACCAGACAATGAGCAGTTCTTC	CASSRTPDNEQFF
TRBJ2-7	-	-	TRBV2	TGTGCCAGCAGAGCCGGGACAAACTACGAGCAGTACTTC	CASRAGTNYEQYF
TRBJ2-3	-	-	TRBV6-1	TGTGCCAGCAGTGATATCGGAATGAGTACAGATACGCAGTATTTT	CASSDIGMSTDTQYF
TRBJ2-3	-	-	TRBV24-1	TGTGCCACCGCTCCACAGGGCACAGATACGCAGTATTTT	CATAPQGTDTQYF
TRBJ2-5	-	-	TRBV6-6	TGTGCCAGCAGTTACGGCCAACTGCAAGAGACCCAGTACTTC	CASSYGQLQETQYF
TRBJ1-1	-	-	TRBV13	TGTGCCAGCAGCTTCCGGGTGGCGTTGAACACTGAAGCTTTCTTT	CASSFRVALNTEAFF